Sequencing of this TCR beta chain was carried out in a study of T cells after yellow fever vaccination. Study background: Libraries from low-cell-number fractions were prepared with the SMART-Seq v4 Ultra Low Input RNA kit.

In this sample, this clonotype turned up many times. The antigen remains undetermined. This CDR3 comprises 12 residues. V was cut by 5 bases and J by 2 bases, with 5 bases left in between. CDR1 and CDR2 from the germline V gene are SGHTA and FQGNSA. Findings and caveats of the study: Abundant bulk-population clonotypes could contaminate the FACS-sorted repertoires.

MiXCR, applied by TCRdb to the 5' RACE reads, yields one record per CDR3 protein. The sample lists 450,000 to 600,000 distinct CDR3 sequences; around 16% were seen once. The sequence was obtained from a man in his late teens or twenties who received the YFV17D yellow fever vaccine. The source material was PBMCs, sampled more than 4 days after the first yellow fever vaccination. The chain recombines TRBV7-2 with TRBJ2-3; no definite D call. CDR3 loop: CASSPYTDTQYF. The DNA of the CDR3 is TGTGCCAGCAGCCCTTACACAGATACGCAGTATTTT. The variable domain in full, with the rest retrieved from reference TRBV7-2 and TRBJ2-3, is GAGVSQSPSNKVTEKGKDVELRCDPISGHTALYWYRQSLGQGLEFLIYFQGNSAPDKSGLPSDRFSAERTGGSVSTLTIQRTQQEDSAVYLCASSPYTDTQYFGPGTRLTVL.